What follows describes a single T cell receptor (beta chain). This specimen belongs to a study of blood T cell repertoires in COVID-19. Study details: From the United States, Italy and Spain came samples of acute and convalescent COVID-19. The cDNA or gDNA used as material had been derived from T cells, B-cell-depleted T cells, or PBMCs.

The CDR3 consists of 12 residues. The germline V gene encodes CDR1 SGHRS and CDR2 YFSETQ. V lost 0 bases and J lost 5, with 3 bases in between. Authors' data handling: The authors estimated nucleated cell counts from reference gene primer amplification. Here immunoSEQ multiplex PCR was the method, and the copy in TCRdb shows in-frame clones only, minus some. For V, J and clone size, that table is used; D and trimming come from the DNA. The sample yields 89,000 or so clones, roughly 88% seen once. The sample comprised peripheral blood. This chain connects TRBV5-1 to TRBJ1-5, with no clear D. The sequence came from a man over 45 with active COVID-19. The CDR3 reads CASSLVDQPQHF. CDR3 sequence (DNA): TGCGCCAGCAGCTTGGTCGATCAGCCCCAGCATTTT.